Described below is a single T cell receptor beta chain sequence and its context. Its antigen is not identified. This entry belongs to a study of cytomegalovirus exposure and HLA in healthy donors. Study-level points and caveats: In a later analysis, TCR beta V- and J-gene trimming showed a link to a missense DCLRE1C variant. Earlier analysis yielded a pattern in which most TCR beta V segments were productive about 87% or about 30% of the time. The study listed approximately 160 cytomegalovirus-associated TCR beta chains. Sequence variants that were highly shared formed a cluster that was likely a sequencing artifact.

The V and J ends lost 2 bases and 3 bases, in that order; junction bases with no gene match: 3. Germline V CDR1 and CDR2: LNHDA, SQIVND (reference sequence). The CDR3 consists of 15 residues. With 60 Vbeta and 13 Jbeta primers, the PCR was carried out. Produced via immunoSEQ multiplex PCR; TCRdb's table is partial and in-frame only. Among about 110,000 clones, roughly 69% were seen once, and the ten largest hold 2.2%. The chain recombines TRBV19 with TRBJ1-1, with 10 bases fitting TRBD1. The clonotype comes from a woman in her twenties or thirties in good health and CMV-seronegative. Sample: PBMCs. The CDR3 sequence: CASSIRTGGDTEAFF. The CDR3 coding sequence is TGTGCCAGTAGTATACGGACAGGGGGGGACACTGAAGCTTTCTTT. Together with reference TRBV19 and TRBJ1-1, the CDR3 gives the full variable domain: DGGITQSPKYLFRKEGQNVTLSCEQNLNHDAMYWYRQDPGQGLRLIYYSQIVNDFQKGDIAEGYSVSREKKESFPLTVTSAQKNPTAFYLCASSIRTGGDTEAFFGQGTRLTVV.